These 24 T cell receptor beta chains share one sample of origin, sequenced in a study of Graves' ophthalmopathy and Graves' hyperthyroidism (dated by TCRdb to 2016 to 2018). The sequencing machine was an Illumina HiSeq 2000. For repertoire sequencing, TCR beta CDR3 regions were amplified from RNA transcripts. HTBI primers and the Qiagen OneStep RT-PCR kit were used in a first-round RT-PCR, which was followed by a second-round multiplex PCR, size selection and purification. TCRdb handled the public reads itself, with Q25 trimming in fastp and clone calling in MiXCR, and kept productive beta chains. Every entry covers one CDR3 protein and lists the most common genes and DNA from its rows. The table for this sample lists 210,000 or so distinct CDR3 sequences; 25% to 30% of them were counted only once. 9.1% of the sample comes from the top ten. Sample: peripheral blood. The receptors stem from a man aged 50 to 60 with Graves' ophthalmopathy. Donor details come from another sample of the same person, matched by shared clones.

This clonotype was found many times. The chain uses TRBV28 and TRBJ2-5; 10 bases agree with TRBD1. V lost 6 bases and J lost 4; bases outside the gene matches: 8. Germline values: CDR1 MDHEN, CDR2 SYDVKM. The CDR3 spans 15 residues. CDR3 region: CASSTKTGGLETQYF. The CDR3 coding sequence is TGTGCCAGCAGCACGAAGACAGGGGGCTTAGAGACCCAGTACTTC.

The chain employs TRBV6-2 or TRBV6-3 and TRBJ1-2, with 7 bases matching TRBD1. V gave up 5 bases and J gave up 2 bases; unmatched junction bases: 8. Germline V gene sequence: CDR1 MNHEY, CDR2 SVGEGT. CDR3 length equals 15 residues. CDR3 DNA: TGTGCCAGCAGTGCCGGGACAGCCGACAACTATGGCTACACCTTC. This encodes CASSAGTADNYGYTF.

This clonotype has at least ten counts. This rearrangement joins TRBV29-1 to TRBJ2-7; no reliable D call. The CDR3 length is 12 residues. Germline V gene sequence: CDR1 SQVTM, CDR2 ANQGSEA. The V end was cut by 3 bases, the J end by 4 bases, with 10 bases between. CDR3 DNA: TGCAGCGTTGAGGGCATTTCTTACGAGCAGTACTTC. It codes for CSVEGISYEQYF.

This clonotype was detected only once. The CDR3 loop reads CASSRPKGNQPQHF. The CDR3, as DNA: TGTGCCAGCAGCCGCCCCAAGGGAAATCAGCCCCAGCATTTT. J is TRBJ1-5 and V is TRBV6-2 or TRBV6-3; no reliable D call. Per the germline V gene, CDR1 is MNHEY and CDR2 is SVGEGT. V lost 6 bases and J 4 bases, leaving 13 bases between the germline ends. The CDR3 sequence is 14 residues long.

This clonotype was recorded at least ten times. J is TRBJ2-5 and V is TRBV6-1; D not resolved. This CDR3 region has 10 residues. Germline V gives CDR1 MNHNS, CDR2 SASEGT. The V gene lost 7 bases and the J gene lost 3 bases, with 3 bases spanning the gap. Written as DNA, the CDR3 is TGTGCCAGCAAGAAAGAGACCCAGTACTTC. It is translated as CASKKETQYF.

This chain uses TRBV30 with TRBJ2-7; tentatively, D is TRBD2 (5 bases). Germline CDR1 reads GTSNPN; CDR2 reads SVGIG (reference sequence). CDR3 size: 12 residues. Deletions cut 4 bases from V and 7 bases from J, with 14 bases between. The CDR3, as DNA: TGTGCCTGGATGAGATTCCCGGGGGAGCAGTACTTC. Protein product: CAWMRFPGEQYF.

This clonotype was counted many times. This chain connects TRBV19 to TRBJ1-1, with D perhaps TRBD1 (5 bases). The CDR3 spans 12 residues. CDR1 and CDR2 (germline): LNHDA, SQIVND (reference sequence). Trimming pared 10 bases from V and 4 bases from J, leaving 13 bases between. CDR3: CATSWGRTEAFF. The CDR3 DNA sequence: TGTGCCACGTCGTGGGGCCGCACTGAAGCTTTCTTT.

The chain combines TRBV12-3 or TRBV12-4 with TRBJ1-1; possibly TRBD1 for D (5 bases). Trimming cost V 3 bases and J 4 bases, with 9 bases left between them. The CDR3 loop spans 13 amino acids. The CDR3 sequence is CASSFRVATEAFF. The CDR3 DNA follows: TGTGCCAGCAGTTTCAGGGTGGCCACTGAAGCTTTCTTT.

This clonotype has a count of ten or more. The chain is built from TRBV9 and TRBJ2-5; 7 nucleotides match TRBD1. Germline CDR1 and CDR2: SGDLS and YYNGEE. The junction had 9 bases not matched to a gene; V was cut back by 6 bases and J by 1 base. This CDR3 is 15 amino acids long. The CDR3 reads CASNPQGMGQETQYF. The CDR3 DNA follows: TGTGCCAGCAACCCACAGGGGATGGGCCAAGAGACCCAGTACTTC.

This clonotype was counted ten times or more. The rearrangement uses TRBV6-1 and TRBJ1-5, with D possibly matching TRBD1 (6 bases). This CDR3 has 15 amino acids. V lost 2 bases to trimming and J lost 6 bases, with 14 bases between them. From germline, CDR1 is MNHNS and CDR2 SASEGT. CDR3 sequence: CASSEIFRGGQPQHF. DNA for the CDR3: TGTGCCAGCAGTGAAATTTTCAGGGGCGGTCAGCCCCAGCATTTT.

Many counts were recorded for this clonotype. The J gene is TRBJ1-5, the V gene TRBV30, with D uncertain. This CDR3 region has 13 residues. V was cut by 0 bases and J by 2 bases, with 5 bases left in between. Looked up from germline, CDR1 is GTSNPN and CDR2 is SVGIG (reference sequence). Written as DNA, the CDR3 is TGTGCCTGGAGTGTCGGGGGCAATCAGCCCCAGCATTTT. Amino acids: CAWSVGGNQPQHF.

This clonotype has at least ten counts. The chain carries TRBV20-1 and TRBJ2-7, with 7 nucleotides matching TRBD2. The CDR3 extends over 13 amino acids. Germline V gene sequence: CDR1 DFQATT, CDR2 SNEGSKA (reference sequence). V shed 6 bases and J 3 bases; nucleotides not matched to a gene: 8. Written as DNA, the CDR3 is TGCAGTGCCGGGGGTACTAGCGACTACGAGCAGTACTTC. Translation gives CSAGGTSDYEQYF.

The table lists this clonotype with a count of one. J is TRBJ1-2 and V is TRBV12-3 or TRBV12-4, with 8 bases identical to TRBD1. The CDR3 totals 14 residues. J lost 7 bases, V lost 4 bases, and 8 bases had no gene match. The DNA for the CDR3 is TGTGCCAGCAGTTCAACACCAGGGGGCACTGGCTACACCTTC. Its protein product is CASSSTPGGTGYTF.

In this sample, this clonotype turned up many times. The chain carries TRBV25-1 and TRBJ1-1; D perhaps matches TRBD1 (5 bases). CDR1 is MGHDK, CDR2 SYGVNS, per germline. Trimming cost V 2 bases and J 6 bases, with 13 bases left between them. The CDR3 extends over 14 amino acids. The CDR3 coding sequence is TGTGCCAGCAGTGAAAACACCCAGGGTCCTGAAGCTTTCTTT. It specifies CASSENTQGPEAFF.

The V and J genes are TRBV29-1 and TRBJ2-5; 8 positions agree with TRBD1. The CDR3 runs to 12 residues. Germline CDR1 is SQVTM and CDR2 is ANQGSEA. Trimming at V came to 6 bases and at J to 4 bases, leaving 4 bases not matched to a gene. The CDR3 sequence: CSVRGQVETQYF. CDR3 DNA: TGCAGCGTAAGGGGACAGGTAGAGACCCAGTACTTC. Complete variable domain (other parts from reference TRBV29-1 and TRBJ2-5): SAVISQKPSRDICQRGTSLTIQCQVDSQVTMMFWYRQQPGQSLTLIATANQGSEATYESGFVIDKFPISRPNLTFSTLTVSNMSPEDSSIYLCSVRGQVETQYFGPGTRLLVL.

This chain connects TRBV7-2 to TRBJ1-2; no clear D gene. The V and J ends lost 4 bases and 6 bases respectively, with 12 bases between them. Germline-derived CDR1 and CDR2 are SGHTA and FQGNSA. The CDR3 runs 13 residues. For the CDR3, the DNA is TGTGCCAGCAGCTCGGGAAAGTTTCATGGCTACACCTTC. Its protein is CASSSGKFHGYTF.

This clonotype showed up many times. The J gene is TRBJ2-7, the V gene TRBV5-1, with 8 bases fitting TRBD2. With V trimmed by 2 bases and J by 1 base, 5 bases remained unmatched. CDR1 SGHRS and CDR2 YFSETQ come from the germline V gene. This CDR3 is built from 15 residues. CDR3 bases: TGCGCCAGCAGCTTTTCGGCGGGAGGTTCCTACGAGCAGTACTTC. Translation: CASSFSAGGSYEQYF.

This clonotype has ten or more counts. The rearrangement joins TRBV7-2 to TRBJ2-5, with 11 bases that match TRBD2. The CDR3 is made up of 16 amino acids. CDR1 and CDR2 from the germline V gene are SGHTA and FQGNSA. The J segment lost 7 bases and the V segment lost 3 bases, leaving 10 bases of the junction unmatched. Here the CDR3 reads CASSLGGTSGKLTQYF. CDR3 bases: TGTGCCAGCAGCTTGGGGGGGACTAGCGGCAAGTTGACCCAGTACTTC. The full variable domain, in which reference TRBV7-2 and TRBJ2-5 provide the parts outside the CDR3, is GAGVSQSPSNKVTEKGKDVELRCDPISGHTALYWYRQSLGQGLEFLIYFQGNSAPDKSGLPSDRFSAERTGGSVSTLTIQRTQQEDSAVYLCASSLGGTSGKLTQYFGPGTRLLVL.

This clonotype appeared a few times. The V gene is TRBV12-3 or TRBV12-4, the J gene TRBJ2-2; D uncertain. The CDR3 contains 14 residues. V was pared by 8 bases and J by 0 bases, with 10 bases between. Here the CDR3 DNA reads TGTGCCAGCCGGCCACAACCGAACACCGGGGAGCTGTTTTTT. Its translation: CASRPQPNTGELFF.

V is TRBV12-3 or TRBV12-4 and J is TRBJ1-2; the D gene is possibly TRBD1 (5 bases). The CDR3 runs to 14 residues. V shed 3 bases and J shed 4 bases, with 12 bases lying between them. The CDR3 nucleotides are TGTGCCAGCAGTTTCAGTGGGGGAATCTATGGCTACACCTTC. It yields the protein CASSFSGGIYGYTF.

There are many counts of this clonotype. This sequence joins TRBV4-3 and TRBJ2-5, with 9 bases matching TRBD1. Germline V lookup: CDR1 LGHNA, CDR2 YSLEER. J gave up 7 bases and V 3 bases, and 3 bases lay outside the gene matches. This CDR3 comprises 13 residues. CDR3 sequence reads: CASSQDRGTTQYF. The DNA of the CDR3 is TGCGCCAGCAGCCAGGACAGGGGAACGACCCAGTACTTC.

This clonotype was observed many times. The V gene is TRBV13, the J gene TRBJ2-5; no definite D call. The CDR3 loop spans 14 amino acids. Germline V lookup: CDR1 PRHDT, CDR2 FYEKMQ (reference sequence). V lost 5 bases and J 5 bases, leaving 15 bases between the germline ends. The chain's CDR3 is CASSQLSSVETQYF. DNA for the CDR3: TGTGCCAGCAGCCAATTGTCAAGTGTGGAGACCCAGTACTTC.

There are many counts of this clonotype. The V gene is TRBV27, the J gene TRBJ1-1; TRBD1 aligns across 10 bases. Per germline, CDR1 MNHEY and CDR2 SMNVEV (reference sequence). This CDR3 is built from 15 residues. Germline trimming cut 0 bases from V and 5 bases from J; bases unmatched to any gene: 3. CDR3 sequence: CASSLSPGQGTEAFF. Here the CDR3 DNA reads TGTGCCAGCAGTTTATCTCCGGGACAGGGGACTGAAGCTTTCTTT.

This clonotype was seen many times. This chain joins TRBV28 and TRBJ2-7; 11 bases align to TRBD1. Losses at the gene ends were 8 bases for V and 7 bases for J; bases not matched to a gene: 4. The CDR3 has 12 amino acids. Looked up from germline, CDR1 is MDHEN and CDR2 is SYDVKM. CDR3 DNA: TGTGCCAGCGGACAGGGGGCGCGGGAGCAGTACTTC. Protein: CASGQGAREQYF.